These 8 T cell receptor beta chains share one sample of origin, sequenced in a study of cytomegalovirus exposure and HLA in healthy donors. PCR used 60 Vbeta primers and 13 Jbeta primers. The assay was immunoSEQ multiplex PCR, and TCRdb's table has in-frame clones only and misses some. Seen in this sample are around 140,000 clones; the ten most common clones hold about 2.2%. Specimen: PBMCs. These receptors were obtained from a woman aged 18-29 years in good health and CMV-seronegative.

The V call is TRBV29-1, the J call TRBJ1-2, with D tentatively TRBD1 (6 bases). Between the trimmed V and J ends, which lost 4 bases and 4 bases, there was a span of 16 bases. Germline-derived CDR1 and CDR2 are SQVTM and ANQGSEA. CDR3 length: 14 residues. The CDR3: CSVGGGEGPYGYTF. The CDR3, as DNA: TGCAGCGTTGGAGGGGGGGAGGGGCCCTATGGCTACACCTTC.

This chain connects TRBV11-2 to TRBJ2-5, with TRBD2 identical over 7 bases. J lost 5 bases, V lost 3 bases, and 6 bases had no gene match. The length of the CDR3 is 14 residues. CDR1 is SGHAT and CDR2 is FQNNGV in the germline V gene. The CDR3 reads CASSLGGARETQYF. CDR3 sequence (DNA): TGTGCCAGCAGCTTGGGAGGGGCCCGGGAGACCCAGTACTTC.

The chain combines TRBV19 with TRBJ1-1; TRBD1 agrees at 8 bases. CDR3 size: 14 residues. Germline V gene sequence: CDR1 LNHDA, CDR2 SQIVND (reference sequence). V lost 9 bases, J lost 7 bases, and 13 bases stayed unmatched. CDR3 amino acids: CASGTGWMDSEAFF. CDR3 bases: TGTGCCAGCGGGACAGGTTGGATGGACAGTGAAGCTTTCTTT.

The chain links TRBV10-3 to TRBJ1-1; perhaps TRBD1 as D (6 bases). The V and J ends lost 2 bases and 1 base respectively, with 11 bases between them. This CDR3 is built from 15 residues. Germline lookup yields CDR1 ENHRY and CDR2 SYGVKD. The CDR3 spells CAISEKGTQNTEAFF. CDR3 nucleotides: TGTGCCATCAGTGAGAAGGGGACACAGAACACTGAAGCTTTCTTT.

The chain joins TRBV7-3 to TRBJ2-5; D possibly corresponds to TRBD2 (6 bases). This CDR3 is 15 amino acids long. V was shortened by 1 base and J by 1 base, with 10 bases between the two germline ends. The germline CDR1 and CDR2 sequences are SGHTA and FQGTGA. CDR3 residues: CASSLNTGAQETQYF. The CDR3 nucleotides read TGTGCCAGCAGCTTAAATACGGGAGCCCAAGAGACCCAGTACTTC.

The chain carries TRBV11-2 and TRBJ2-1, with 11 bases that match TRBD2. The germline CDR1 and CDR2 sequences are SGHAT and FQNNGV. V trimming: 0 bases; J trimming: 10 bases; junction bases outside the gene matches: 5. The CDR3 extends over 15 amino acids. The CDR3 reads CASSLDPSSGREQFF. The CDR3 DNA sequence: TGTGCCAGCAGCTTAGATCCCTCTAGCGGGAGGGAGCAGTTCTTC.

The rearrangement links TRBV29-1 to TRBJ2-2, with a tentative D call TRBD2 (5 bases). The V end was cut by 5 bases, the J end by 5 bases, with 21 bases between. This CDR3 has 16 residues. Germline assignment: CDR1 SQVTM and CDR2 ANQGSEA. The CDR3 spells CSVLGPGNGRTGELFF. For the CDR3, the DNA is TGCAGCGTTTTAGGGCCGGGAAATGGAAGAACCGGGGAGCTGTTTTTT.

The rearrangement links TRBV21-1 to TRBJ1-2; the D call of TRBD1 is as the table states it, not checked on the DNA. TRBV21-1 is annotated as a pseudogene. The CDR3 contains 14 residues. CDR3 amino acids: CASRRDRNVYGYTF. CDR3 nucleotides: TGTGCCAGCCGAAGGGACAGAAATGTCTATGGCTACACCTTC.